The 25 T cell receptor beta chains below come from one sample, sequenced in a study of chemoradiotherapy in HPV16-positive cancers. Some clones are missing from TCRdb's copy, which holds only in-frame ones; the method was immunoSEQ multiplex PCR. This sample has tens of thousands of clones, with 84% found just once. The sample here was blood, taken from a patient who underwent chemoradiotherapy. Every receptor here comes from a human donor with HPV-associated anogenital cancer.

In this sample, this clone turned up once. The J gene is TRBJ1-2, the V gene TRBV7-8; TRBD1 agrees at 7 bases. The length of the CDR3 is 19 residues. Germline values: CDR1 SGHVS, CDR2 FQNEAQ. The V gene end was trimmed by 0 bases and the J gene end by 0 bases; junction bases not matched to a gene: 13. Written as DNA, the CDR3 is TGTGCCAGCAGCTTAGCGATCGGGACAGCAACCGCTGCTAACTATGGCTACACCTTC. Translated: CASSLAIGTATAANYGYTF.

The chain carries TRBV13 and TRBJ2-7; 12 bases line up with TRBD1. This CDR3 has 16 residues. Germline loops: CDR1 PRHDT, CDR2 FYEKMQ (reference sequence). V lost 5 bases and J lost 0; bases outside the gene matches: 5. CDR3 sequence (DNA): TGTGCCAGCAGCAAGGGACAGGGGGCTTCCTCCTACGAGCAGTACTTC. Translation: CASSKGQGASSYEQYF.

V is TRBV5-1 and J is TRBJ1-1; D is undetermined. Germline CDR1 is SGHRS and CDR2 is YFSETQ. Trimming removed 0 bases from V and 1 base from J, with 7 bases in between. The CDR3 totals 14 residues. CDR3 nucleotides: TGCGCCAGCAGCTTGGCACAGACGAACACTGAAGCTTTCTTT. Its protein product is CASSLAQTNTEAFF.

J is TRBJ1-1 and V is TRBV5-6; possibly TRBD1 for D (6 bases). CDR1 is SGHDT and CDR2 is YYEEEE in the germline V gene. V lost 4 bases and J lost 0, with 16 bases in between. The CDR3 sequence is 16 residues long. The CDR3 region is CASSVDRYLMNTEAFF. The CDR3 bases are TGTGCCAGCAGCGTTGACAGGTACCTAATGAACACTGAAGCTTTCTTT. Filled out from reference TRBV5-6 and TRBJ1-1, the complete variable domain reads DAGVTQSPTHLIKTRGQQVTLRCSPKSGHDTVSWYQQALGQGPQFIFQYYEEEERQRGNFPDRFSGHQFPNYSSELNVNALLLGDSALYLCASSVDRYLMNTEAFFGQGTRLTVV.

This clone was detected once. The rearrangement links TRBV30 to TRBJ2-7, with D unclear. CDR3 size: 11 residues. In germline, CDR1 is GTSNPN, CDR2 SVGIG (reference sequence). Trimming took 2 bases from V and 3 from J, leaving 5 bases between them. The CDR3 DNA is TGTGCCTGGAGTCCCAACTACGAGCAGTACTTC. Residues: CAWSPNYEQYF.

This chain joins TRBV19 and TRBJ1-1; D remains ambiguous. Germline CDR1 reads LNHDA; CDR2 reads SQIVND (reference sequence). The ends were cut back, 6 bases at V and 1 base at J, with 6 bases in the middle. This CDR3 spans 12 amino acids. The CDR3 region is CASRFQNTEAFF. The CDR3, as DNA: TGTGCCAGTAGGTTTCAGAACACTGAAGCTTTCTTT. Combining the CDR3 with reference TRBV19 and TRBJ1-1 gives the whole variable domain DGGITQSPKYLFRKEGQNVTLSCEQNLNHDAMYWYRQDPGQGLRLIYYSQIVNDFQKGDIAEGYSVSREKKESFPLTVTSAQKNPTAFYLCASRFQNTEAFFGQGTRLTVV.

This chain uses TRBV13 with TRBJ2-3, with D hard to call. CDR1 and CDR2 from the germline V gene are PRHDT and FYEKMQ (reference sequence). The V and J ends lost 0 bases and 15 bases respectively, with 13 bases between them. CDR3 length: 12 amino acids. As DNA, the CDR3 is TGTGCCAGCAGCTTAGGTTCCGCCGTGGGATATTTT. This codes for CASSLGSAVGYF.

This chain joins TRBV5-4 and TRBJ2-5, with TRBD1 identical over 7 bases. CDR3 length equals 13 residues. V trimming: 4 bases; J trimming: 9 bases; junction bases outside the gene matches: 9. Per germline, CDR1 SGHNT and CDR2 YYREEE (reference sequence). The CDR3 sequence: CASSPGTVEAQYF. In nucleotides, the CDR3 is TGTGCCAGCAGCCCCGGGACAGTCGAGGCCCAGTACTTC.

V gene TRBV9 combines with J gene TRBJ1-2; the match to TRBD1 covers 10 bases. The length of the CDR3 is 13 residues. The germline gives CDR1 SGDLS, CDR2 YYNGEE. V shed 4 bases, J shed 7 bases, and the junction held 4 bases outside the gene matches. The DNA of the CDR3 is TGTGCCAGCAGCTCCGGACAGGGGGTTGGCTACACCTTC. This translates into CASSSGQGVGYTF.

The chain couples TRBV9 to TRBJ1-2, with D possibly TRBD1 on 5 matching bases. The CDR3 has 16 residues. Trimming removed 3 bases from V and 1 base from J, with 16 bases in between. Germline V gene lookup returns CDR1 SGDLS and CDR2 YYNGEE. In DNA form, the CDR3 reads TGTGCCAGCAGCGCCCGAACCGGGACCGATAACTATGGCTACACCTTC. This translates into CASSARTGTDNYGYTF.

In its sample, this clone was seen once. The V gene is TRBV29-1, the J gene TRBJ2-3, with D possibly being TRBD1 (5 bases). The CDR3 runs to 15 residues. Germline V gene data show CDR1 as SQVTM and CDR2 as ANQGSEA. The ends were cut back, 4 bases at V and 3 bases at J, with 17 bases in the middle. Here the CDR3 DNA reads TGCAGCGTTGTCAGGGCGTTTGGCTTGACAGATACGCAGTATTTT. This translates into CSVVRAFGLTDTQYF.

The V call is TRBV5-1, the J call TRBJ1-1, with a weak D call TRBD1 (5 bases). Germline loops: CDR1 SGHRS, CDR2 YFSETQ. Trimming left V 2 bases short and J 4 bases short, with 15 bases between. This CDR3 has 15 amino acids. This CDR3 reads CASSFQAPGRTEAFF. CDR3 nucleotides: TGCGCCAGCAGCTTCCAGGCTCCGGGACGCACTGAAGCTTTCTTT.

CDR3 coding DNA: TGTGCCAGCAGCCCAGGGAGCTTTGACCAAGAGACCCAGTACTTC. Translation gives CASSPGSFDQETQYF. The chain employs TRBV6-5 and TRBJ2-5, with D perhaps TRBD1 or TRBD2 (5 bases each). The germline gives CDR1 MNHEY, CDR2 SVGAGI. There are 15 residues in the CDR3. V was cut by 6 bases and J by 0 bases, with 14 bases left in between.

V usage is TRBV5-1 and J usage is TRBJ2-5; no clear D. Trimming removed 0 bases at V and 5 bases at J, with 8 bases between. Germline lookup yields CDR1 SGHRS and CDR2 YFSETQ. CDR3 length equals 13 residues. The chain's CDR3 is CASSLGGVETQYF. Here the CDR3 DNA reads TGCGCCAGCAGCTTGGGTGGCGTTGAGACCCAGTACTTC.

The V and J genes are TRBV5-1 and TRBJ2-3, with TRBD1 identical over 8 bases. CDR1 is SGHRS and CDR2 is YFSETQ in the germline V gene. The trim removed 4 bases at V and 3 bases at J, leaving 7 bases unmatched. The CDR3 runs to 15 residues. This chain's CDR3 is CASSDDRGRTDTQYF. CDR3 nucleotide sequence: TGCGCCAGCAGCGACGACAGGGGTCGGACAGATACGCAGTATTTT.

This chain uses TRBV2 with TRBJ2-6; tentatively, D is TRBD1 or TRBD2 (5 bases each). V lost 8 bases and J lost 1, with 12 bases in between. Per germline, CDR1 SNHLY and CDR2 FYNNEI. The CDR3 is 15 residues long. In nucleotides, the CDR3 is TGTGCCAGCCAGTGGGGGAAGTCTGGGGCCAACGTCCTGACTTTC. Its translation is CASQWGKSGANVLTF.

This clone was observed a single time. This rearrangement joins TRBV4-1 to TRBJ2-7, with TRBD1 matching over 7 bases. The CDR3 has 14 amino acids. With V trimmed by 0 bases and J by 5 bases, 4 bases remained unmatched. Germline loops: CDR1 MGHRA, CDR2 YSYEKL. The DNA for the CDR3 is TGCGCCAGCAGCCAAGAAGACAGGGACCACGAGCAGTACTTC. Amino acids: CASSQEDRDHEQYF.

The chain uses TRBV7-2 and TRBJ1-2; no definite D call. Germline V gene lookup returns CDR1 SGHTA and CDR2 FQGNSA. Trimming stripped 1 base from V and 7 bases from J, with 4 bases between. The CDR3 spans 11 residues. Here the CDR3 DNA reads TGTGCCAGCAGCTTAGGGGCTGGCTACACCTTC. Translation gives CASSLGAGYTF.

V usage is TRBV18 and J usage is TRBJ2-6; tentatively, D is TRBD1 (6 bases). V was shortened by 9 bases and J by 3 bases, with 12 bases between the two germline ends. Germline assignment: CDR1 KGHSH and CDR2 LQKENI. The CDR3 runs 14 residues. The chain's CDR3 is CASSGQIGANVLTF. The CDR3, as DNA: TGTGCCAGTTCTGGACAGATTGGGGCCAACGTCCTGACTTTC.

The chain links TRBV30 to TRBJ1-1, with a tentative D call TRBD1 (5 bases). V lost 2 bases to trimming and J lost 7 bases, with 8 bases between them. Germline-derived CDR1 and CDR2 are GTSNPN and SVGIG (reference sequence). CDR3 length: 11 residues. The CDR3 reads CAWSTTGEAFF. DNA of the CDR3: TGTGCCTGGAGTACAACAGGTGAAGCTTTCTTT.

CDR3 residues: CASSPGPLQQYV. The CDR3 coding sequence is TGTGCCAGCAGCCCTGGACCCCTGCAGCAGTACGTC. V usage is TRBV7-8 and J usage is TRBJ2-7; no clear D. The CDR3 loop spans 12 amino acids. CDR1 and CDR2 (germline): SGHVS, FQNEAQ. V shed 5 bases and J shed 8 bases, with 13 bases lying between them.

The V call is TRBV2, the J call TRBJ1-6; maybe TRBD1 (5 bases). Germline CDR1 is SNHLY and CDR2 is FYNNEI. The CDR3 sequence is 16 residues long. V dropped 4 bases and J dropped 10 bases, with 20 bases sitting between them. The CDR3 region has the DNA TGTGCCAGCAGTGTTGCGCCCAGGGTTTTAGGGTCACCCCTCCACTTT. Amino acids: CASSVAPRVLGSPLHF.

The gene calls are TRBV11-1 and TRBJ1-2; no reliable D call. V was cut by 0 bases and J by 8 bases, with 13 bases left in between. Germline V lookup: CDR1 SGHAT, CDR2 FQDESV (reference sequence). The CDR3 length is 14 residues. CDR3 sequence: CASSLAFPGFGYTF. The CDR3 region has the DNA TGTGCCAGCAGCTTAGCGTTCCCAGGATTCGGCTACACCTTC.

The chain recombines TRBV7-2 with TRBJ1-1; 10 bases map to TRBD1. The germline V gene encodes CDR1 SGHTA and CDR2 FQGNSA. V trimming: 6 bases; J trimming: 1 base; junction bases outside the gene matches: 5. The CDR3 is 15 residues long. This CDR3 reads CASSRGQGTNTEAFF. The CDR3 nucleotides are TGTGCCAGCAGTAGGGGACAGGGGACGAACACTGAAGCTTTCTTT.

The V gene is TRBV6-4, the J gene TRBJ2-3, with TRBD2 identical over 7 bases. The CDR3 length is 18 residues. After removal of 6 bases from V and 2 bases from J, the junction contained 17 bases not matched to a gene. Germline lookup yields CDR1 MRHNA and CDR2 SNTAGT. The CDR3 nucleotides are TGTGCCAGCAGCCAACGGGGGGTATCGAGGGGATCCACAGATACGCAGTATTTT. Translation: CASSQRGVSRGSTDTQYF.